The rows below give T cell receptor beta chains drawn from one sample of a study of CXCR3-negative and CXCR3-positive naive CD8 T cells. No DNA is given; TCRdb re-called the 5' RACE reads and lists each CDR3 protein once. Here the sample table reports more than 45,000 distinct CDR3 sequences. Input material: naive CXCR3- CD8+ T cells from blood. Every receptor here comes from a human donor in good health. Some clones in this sample may be carry-over from other donors' samples. Each CDR3 is given with its conserved first and last residue. Fields, in order: J gene, clone size, V gene, CDR3 protein. Size is omitted from some rows. Given values are once, few, many or a class for expanded clones.

J: TRBJ2-7
size: -
V: TRBV29-1
CDR3: CSVEGREYEQYF

J: TRBJ2-3
size: -
V: TRBV7-3
CDR3: CASSLKADTQYF

J: TRBJ2-2
size: -
V: TRBV12-3/TRBV12-4
CDR3: CASSFFPHAGELFF

J: TRBJ1-2
size: -
V: TRBV29-1
CDR3: CSVGGQYGYTF

J: TRBJ2-7
size: -
V: TRBV5-1
CDR3: CASSFEGSYEQYF

J: TRBJ2-1
size: -
V: TRBV7-2
CDR3: CASSFGGHEQFF

J: TRBJ2-5
size: -
V: TRBV20-1
CDR3: CSASSREVETQYF

J: TRBJ2-1
size: -
V: TRBV7-9
CDR3: CASSTTRASGYNEQFF

J: TRBJ2-1
size: -
V: TRBV14
CDR3: CASSQESTGGSYNEQFF

J: TRBJ2-1
size: -
V: TRBV20-1
CDR3: CSAEQPQSNSYNEQFF

J: TRBJ1-2
size: -
V: TRBV21-1
CDR3: CASSKVGGCLDVRSYTF

J: TRBJ2-1
size: -
V: TRBV29-1
CDR3: CSVVLSGEQFF

J: TRBJ2-1
size: -
V: TRBV23-1
CDR3: CASRPRGRLAVDVWDNEQFF

J: TRBJ2-7
size: -
V: TRBV21-1
CDR3: CASGDTYEQYF

J: TRBJ2-2
size: -
V: TRBV10-3
CDR3: CAIKTEGLGTGELFF

J: TRBJ2-7
size: -
V: TRBV15
CDR3: CATSRDDRQFSYEQYF

J: TRBJ2-7
size: -
V: TRBV5-1
CDR3: CASRGQVLTDHSYEQYF

J: TRBJ1-2
size: -
V: TRBV7-9
CDR3: CASSARQGANYGYTF

J: TRBJ2-1
size: -
V: TRBV24-1
CDR3: CATSDLRAGSNEQFF

J: TRBJ2-3
size: -
V: TRBV7-9
CDR3: CASSLFRGGSDTQYF

J: TRBJ2-1
size: -
V: TRBV28
CDR3: CASSFLGDSSEQFF

J: TRBJ2-7
size: medium-sized
V: TRBV7-6
CDR3: CASSLVGNEQYF

J: TRBJ2-5
size: -
V: TRBV29-1
CDR3: CSVEGQGLTETQYF

J: TRBJ1-6
size: -
V: TRBV14
CDR3: CASSQEPDRVINSPLHF

J: TRBJ2-1
size: -
V: TRBV12-3/TRBV12-4
CDR3: CASSSYTALDNEQFF

J: TRBJ2-2
size: -
V: TRBV7-3
CDR3: CASSLGLEAAYTGELFF

J: TRBJ2-1
size: -
V: TRBV4-2
CDR3: CASSPGQGAGNEQFF